The 10 T cell receptor beta chains below were found in one sample sequenced in a study of control samples from healthy donors and cancer patients. TCRdb's copy holds only in-frame clones and misses some; the assay was immunoSEQ multiplex PCR. This sample has around 55,000 clones, with roughly 95% found just once. The specimen sequenced was blood. These receptors all come from a woman aged 18-29 years in good health.

This clone was counted between two and nine times. The CDR3 sequence: CASSGLNTGGSSYGYTF. The CDR3 coding sequence is TGTGCCAGCAGCGGGCTCAATACAGGGGGCTCTTCCTATGGCTACACCTTC. V gene TRBV7-2 combines with J gene TRBJ1-2; the match to TRBD1 covers 9 bases. Germline assignment: CDR1 SGHTA and CDR2 FQGNSA. V was pared by 5 bases and J by 4 bases, with 14 bases of the junction left unmatched. The length of the CDR3 is 17 residues.

The chain links TRBV5-6 to TRBJ1-5; 9 bases are a match to TRBD1. The CDR3 consists of 17 residues. The junction had 12 bases not matched to a gene; V was cut back by 4 bases and J by 4 bases. Germline assignment: CDR1 SGHDT and CDR2 YYEEEE. CDR3 amino acids: CASSDPPGQGPNQPQHF. CDR3 coding DNA: TGTGCCAGCAGCGATCCTCCGGGACAGGGACCTAATCAGCCCCAGCATTTT.

The chain links TRBV28 to TRBJ1-1; D not certain. The CDR3 is 15 residues long. Germline V CDR1 and CDR2: MDHEN, SYDVKM. The germline V and J ends were trimmed by 1 base and 2 bases, with 11 bases remaining between them. CDR3 in DNA: TGTGCCAGCAGTTTATTAAGTCGGCCCAACACTGAAGCTTTCTTT. Protein: CASSLLSRPNTEAFF.

The CDR3 bases are TGTGCCAGCAGTCTCAGGGGGCAGGGTGGCTACACCTTC. This gives the protein CASSLRGQGGYTF. The rearrangement uses TRBV27 and TRBJ1-2, with 8 nucleotides matching TRBD1. Losses at the gene ends were 5 bases for V and 7 bases for J; bases not matched to a gene: 6. CDR1 is MNHEY and CDR2 is SMNVEV in the germline V gene (reference sequence). This CDR3 spans 13 amino acids.

This chain uses TRBV27 with TRBJ1-5; tentative D call: TRBD1 (6 bases). The CDR3 sequence is 14 residues long. CDR1 is MNHEY and CDR2 is SMNVEV in the germline V gene (reference sequence). V dropped 3 bases and J dropped 2 bases, with 8 bases sitting between them. The CDR3 DNA follows: TGTGCCAGCAGTTTGAGGGGGGGCAATCAGCCCCAGCATTTT. Translation gives CASSLRGGNQPQHF.

This chain uses TRBV6-6 with TRBJ2-1; the match to TRBD1 covers 7 bases. The CDR3 extends over 12 amino acids. From germline, CDR1 is MNHNY and CDR2 SVGAGI (reference sequence). The trim removed 6 bases at V and 6 bases at J, leaving 2 bases unmatched. The CDR3 here is CASSSGGNEQFF. CDR3 DNA: TGTGCCAGCAGCTCAGGGGGCAATGAGCAGTTCTTC.

In nucleotides, the CDR3 is TGTGCCAGCAGCTTGTGGGCCAACCGGGACAGGCCATACAATGAGCAGTTCTTC. The encoded protein is CASSLWANRDRPYNEQFF. V gene TRBV5-6 combines with J gene TRBJ2-1; 8 bases match TRBD1. Unmatched junction bases numbered 13, after V lost 1 base and J lost 4 bases. The CDR3 runs to 18 residues. Per germline, CDR1 SGHDT and CDR2 YYEEEE.

The DNA for the CDR3 is TGCGCCAGCAGCCAAGTTATTCCGGCAACTAATGAAAAACTGTTTTTT. Protein sequence: CASSQVIPATNEKLFF. The chain employs TRBV4-1 and TRBJ1-4; no firm D call. CDR1 is MGHRA and CDR2 is YSYEKL in the germline V gene. The CDR3 has 16 amino acids. With 1 base removed from V and 0 bases from J, the gap between germline ends came to 9 bases.

Points on this clone: Distinct nucleotide sequences in the sample also encode this CDR3. The chain couples TRBV10-2 to TRBJ2-7; TRBD2 matches at 10 bases. CDR1 is WSHSY and CDR2 is SAAADI in the germline V gene. Unmatched junction bases numbered 12, after V lost 6 bases and J lost 7 bases. CDR3 length: 15 amino acids. The CDR3 is CASRVSGGPGGEQYF. The CDR3 DNA is TGCGCCAGCAGGGTTAGCGGGGGGCCCGGGGGGGAGCAGTACTTC.

This chain uses TRBV6-5 with TRBJ2-6; D unresolved. Per the germline V gene, CDR1 is MNHEY and CDR2 is SVGAGI. V gave up 9 bases and J gave up 0 bases, with 12 bases separating them. This CDR3 has 15 residues. The CDR3 DNA is TGTGCCAGTTCTCCCAGTGCCTCTGGGGCCAACGTCCTGACTTTC. The encoded protein is CASSPSASGANVLTF.